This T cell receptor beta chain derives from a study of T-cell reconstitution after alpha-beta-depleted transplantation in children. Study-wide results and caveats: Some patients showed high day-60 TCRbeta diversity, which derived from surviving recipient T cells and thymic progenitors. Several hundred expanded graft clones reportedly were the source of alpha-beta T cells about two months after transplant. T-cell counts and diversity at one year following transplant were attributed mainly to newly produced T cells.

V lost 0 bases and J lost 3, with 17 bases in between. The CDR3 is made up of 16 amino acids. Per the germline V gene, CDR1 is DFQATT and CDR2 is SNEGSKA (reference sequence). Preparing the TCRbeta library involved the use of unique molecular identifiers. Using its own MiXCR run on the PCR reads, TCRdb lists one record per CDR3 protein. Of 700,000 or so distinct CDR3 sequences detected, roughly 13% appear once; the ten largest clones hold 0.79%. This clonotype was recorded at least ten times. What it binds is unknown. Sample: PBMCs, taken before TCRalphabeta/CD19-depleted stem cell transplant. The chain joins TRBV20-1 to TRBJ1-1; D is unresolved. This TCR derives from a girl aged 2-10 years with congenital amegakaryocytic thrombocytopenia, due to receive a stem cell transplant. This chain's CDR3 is CSAREGTTYGHTEAFF. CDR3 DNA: TGCAGTGCTAGAGAAGGAACCACCTACGGACACACTGAAGCTTTCTTT.